A selection of T cell receptor beta chains follows, all from one sample in a study of OX40 agonist ivuxolimab in advanced cancers. Assay: immunoSEQ multiplex PCR; the TCRdb copy retains only in-frame clones and omits some. The sample has some 77,000 clones; 92% are singletons. This specimen consisted of CD4+ or CD8+ T cells sorted from blood, obtained in a trial of the OX40 agonist ivuxolimab. The receptors shown here come from an adult with an advanced solid tumor such as melanoma, head and neck, liver or kidney cancer. CDR3s include the opening cysteine and the closing phenylalanine or tryptophan. Each record gives: D gene, clone size, V gene, J gene, CDR3 DNA, CDR3 protein. D genes are given only for firm matches. A row's size may be missing; if present it is once, few, many or a size class.

d_gene: TRBD1; abundance: .; v_gene: TRBV6-4; j_gene: TRBJ1-5; CDR3nt: TGTGCCAGCAGTTACTCGACGGACAGGGGAGGTCAGCCCCAGCATTTT; CDR3aa: CASSYSTDRGGQPQHF
d_gene: .; abundance: .; v_gene: TRBV29-1; j_gene: TRBJ1-1; CDR3nt: TGCAGCGTGACCGGTCCCGACACTGAAGCTTTCTTT; CDR3aa: CSVTGPDTEAFF
d_gene: .; abundance: .; v_gene: TRBV29-1; j_gene: TRBJ2-7; CDR3nt: TGCAGCGTTGAAAGGGACAAATCCTACGAGCAGTACTTC; CDR3aa: CSVERDKSYEQYF
d_gene: .; abundance: .; v_gene: TRBV7-9; j_gene: TRBJ1-5; CDR3nt: TGTGCCAGCAGCTTAGTGAATAGCAATCAGCCCCAGCATTTT; CDR3aa: CASSLVNSNQPQHF
d_gene: TRBD1; abundance: once; v_gene: TRBV5-1; j_gene: TRBJ1-1; CDR3nt: TGCGCCAGCAGCTCACCGGGACAGGGACGGGCTGAAGCTTTCTTT; CDR3aa: CASSSPGQGRAEAFF
d_gene: .; abundance: .; v_gene: TRBV5-6; j_gene: TRBJ1-2; CDR3nt: TGTGCCAGCAGCCCAGGTTCCGCCTATGGCTACACCTTC; CDR3aa: CASSPGSAYGYTF
d_gene: .; abundance: few; v_gene: TRBV21-1; j_gene: TRBJ1-5; CDR3nt: TGTGCCAGGATTACAGGGAGCAATCAGCCCCAGCATTTT; CDR3aa: CARITGSNQPQHF
d_gene: .; abundance: .; v_gene: TRBV27; j_gene: TRBJ1-1; CDR3nt: TGTGCCAGCAGTTTTTCAGGGACTGAAGCTTTCTTT; CDR3aa: CASSFSGTEAFF
d_gene: .; abundance: once; v_gene: TRBV29-1; j_gene: TRBJ2-5; CDR3nt: TGCAGCGTTCCTCTGCCCGGGCGGGAGACCCAGTACTTC; CDR3aa: CSVPLPGRETQYF
d_gene: .; abundance: once; v_gene: TRBV9; j_gene: TRBJ2-7; CDR3nt: TGTGCCAGCAGCCAGGGGATCTCCTACGAGCAGTACTTC; CDR3aa: CASSQGISYEQYF
d_gene: TRBD2; abundance: .; v_gene: TRBV16; j_gene: TRBJ2-7; CDR3nt: TGTGCCAGCAGCAGGGAGGGAGAGACATACGAGCAGTACTTC; CDR3aa: CASSREGETYEQYF
d_gene: TRBD1; abundance: .; v_gene: TRBV4-1; j_gene: TRBJ1-3; CDR3nt: TGCGCCAGCAGCGAAACCGGGACAGGGAAAGGAAACACCATATATTTT; CDR3aa: CASSETGTGKGNTIYF
d_gene: .; abundance: .; v_gene: TRBV13; j_gene: TRBJ2-7; CDR3nt: TGTGCCAGCAGCTTAGCCCACAGGGAGATACCCTACGAGCAGTACTTC; CDR3aa: CASSLAHREIPYEQYF
d_gene: TRBD1; abundance: .; v_gene: TRBV9; j_gene: TRBJ2-5; CDR3nt: TGTGCCAGCAGCGAGGGACAGAGCCAAGAGACCCAGTACTTC; CDR3aa: CASSEGQSQETQYF
d_gene: .; abundance: .; v_gene: TRBV28; j_gene: TRBJ2-1; CDR3nt: TGTGCCAGCAGTTTCCCCTCCAGGGTCGGCTCCTACAATGAGCAGTTCTTC; CDR3aa: CASSFPSRVGSYNEQFF
d_gene: TRBD1; abundance: few; v_gene: TRBV2; j_gene: TRBJ2-7; CDR3nt: TGTGCCAACAGGGGGCGCGGGTACGAGCAGTACTTC; CDR3aa: CANRGRGYEQYF
d_gene: .; abundance: .; v_gene: TRBV2; j_gene: TRBJ1-2; CDR3nt: TGTGCCAGCAGTGATCAGGAGTGGGATGGCTACACCTTC; CDR3aa: CASSDQEWDGYTF
d_gene: .; abundance: .; v_gene: TRBV15; j_gene: TRBJ2-5; CDR3nt: TGTGCCACCAGCAGTTCATTTATGAAGCGGCAAGAGACCCAGTACTTC; CDR3aa: CATSSSFMKRQETQYF
d_gene: TRBD1; abundance: .; v_gene: TRBV6-5; j_gene: TRBJ2-2; CDR3nt: TGTGCCAGCAGCAACCCGGACAGGGCCACCGGGGAGCTGTTTTTT; CDR3aa: CASSNPDRATGELFF
d_gene: .; abundance: few; v_gene: TRBV9; j_gene: TRBJ1-4; CDR3nt: TGTGCCAGCAGCCAGGGATCGGGGGCATTAAGTGAAAAACTGTTTTTT; CDR3aa: CASSQGSGALSEKLFF
d_gene: .; abundance: .; v_gene: TRBV7-9; j_gene: TRBJ2-7; CDR3nt: TGTGCCAGCAGCCCCCCCGGCACTGTCTCCTTCGGGGAGCAGTACTTC; CDR3aa: CASSPPGTVSFGEQYF
d_gene: TRBD1; abundance: .; v_gene: TRBV30; j_gene: TRBJ2-7; CDR3nt: TGTGCCTGGAGTATGACAGGGTACGAGCAGTACTTC; CDR3aa: CAWSMTGYEQYF
d_gene: .; abundance: .; v_gene: TRBV6-5; j_gene: TRBJ2-4; CDR3nt: TGTGCCAGCAGCCCTACAGGACACACCAAAAACATTCAGTACTTC; CDR3aa: CASSPTGHTKNIQYF
d_gene: .; abundance: .; v_gene: TRBV9; j_gene: TRBJ2-7; CDR3nt: TGTGCCAGCAGCGCCCCCGGCAGGGCCTACGAGCAGTACTTC; CDR3aa: CASSAPGRAYEQYF
d_gene: .; abundance: few; v_gene: TRBV4-1; j_gene: TRBJ2-7; CDR3nt: TGCGCCAGCAGCCAAGACCCGGGACCTACCTACGAGCAGTACTTC; CDR3aa: CASSQDPGPTYEQYF
d_gene: .; abundance: .; v_gene: TRBV7-6; j_gene: TRBJ2-6; CDR3nt: TGTGCCAGCAGCCCATCTGGGGCCAACGTCCTGACTTTC; CDR3aa: CASSPSGANVLTF
d_gene: .; abundance: .; v_gene: TRBV20-1; j_gene: TRBJ2-7; CDR3nt: TGCAGTGCCGAGAGCTCCTACGAGCAGTACTTC; CDR3aa: CSAESSYEQYF
d_gene: .; abundance: .; v_gene: TRBV5-5; j_gene: TRBJ1-5; CDR3nt: TGTGCCAGCAGCTTGTTGGGACAGCCCCAGCATTTT; CDR3aa: CASSLLGQPQHF
d_gene: TRBD2; abundance: .; v_gene: TRBV30; j_gene: TRBJ2-5; CDR3nt: TGTGCCTGGAGTGATAGCGGGGGGTACCAAGAGACCCAGTACTTC; CDR3aa: CAWSDSGGYQETQYF
d_gene: .; abundance: .; v_gene: TRBV4-1; j_gene: TRBJ2-5; CDR3nt: TGCGCCAGCAGCCTGCCGGAAAGGACTCACCAAGAGACCCAGTACTTC; CDR3aa: CASSLPERTHQETQYF
d_gene: .; abundance: .; v_gene: TRBV7-6; j_gene: TRBJ2-2; CDR3nt: TGTGCCAGCGGCCGGGGGGCCTCCGGGGAGCTGTTTTTT; CDR3aa: CASGRGASGELFF